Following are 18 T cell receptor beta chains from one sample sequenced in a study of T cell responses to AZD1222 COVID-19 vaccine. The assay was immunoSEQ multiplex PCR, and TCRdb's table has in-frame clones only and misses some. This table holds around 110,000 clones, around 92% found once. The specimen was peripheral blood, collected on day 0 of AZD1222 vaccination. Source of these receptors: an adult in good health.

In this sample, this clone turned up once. CDR3 amino acids: CASSYSVGERTDTQYF. CDR3 DNA: TGTGCCAGCAGTTACTCGGTGGGAGAGCGGACAGATACGCAGTATTTT. J is TRBJ2-3 and V is TRBV6-5; the D gene is possibly TRBD2 (5 bases). The CDR3 is made up of 16 amino acids. Trimming stripped 0 bases from V and 3 bases from J, with 13 bases between. From germline, CDR1 is MNHEY and CDR2 SVGAGI.

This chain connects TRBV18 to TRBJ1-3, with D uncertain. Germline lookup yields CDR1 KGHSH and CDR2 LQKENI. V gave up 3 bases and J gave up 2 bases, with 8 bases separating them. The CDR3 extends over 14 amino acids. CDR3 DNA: TGTGCCAGCTCACCCGGGAATCCTGGAAACACCATATATTTT. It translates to CASSPGNPGNTIYF.

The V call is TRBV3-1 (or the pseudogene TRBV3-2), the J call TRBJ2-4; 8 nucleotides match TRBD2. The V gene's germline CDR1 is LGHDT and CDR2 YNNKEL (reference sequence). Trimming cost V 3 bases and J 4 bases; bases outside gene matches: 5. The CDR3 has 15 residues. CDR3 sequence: CASSQPSGQKNIQYF. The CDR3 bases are TGTGCCAGCAGCCAGCCTAGCGGGCAAAAAAACATTCAGTACTTC.

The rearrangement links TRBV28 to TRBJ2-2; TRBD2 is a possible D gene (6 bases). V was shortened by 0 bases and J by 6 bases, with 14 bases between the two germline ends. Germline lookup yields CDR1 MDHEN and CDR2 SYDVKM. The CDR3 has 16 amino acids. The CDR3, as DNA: TGTGCCAGCAGTTTATGGTCGGCTAGCGTCGCCGGGGAGCTGTTTTTT. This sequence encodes CASSLWSASVAGELFF.

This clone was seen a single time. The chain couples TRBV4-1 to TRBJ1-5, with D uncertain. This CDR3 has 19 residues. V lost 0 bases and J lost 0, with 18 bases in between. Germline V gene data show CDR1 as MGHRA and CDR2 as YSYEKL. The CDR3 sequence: CASSQDGSSDVYSNQPQHF. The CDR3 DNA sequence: TGCGCCAGCAGCCAAGATGGCTCGTCCGATGTTTATAGCAATCAGCCCCAGCATTTT.

The CDR3 region is CASTQAGPNQPQHF. CDR3 nucleotides: TGTGCCAGCACCCAGGCAGGTCCAAATCAGCCCCAGCATTTT. The chain is built from TRBV28 and TRBJ1-5; D call uncertain. V shed 7 bases and J shed 4 bases, with 14 bases lying between them. Germline V lookup: CDR1 MDHEN, CDR2 SYDVKM. This CDR3 has 14 residues.

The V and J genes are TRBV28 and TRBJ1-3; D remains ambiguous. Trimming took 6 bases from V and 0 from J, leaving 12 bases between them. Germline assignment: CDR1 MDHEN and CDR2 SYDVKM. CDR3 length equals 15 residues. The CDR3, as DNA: TGTGCCAGCAGGGGAGTAAAACGCTCTGGAAACACCATATATTTT. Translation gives CASRGVKRSGNTIYF.

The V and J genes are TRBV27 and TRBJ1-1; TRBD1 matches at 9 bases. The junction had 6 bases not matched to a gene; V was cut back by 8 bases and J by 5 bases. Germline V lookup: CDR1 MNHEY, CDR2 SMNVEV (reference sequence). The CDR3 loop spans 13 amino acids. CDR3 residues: CASGYRGQTEAFF. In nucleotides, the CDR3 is TGTGCCAGCGGTTACAGGGGGCAGACTGAAGCTTTCTTT.

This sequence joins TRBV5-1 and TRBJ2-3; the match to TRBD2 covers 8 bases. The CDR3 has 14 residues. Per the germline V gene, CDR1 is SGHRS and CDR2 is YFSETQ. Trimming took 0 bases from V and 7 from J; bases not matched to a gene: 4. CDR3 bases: TGCGCCAGCAGCTTGGATACTAGCGGAAATACGCAGTATTTT. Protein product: CASSLDTSGNTQYF.

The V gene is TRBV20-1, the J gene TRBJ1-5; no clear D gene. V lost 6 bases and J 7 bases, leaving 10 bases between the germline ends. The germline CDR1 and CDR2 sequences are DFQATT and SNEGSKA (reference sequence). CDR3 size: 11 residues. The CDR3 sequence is CSALDQQPQHF. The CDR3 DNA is TGCAGTGCCCTAGATCAGCAGCCCCAGCATTTT.

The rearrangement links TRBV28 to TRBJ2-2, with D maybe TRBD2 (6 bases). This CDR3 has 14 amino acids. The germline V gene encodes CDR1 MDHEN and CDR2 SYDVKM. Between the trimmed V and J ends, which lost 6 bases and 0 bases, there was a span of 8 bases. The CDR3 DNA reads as TGTGCCAGCAGATGGGGGGCGAACACCGGGGAGCTGTTTTTT. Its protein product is CASRWGANTGELFF.

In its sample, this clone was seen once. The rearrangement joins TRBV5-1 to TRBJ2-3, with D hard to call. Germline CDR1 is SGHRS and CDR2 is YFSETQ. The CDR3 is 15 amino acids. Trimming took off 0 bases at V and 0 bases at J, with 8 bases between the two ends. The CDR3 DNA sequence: TGCGCCAGCAGCTTGGTGAACCCTAGCACAGATACGCAGTATTTT. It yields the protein CASSLVNPSTDTQYF.

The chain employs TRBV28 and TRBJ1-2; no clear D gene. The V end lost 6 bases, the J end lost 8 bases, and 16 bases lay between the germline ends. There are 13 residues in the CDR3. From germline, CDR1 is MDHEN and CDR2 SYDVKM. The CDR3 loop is CASSSIGWRGYTF. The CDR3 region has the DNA TGTGCCAGCAGCTCGATCGGGTGGCGGGGCTACACCTTC.

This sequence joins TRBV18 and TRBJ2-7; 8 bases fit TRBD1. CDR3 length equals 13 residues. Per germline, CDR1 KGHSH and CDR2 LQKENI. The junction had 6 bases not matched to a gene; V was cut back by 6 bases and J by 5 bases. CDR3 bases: TGTGCCAGCTCCCCCGGGACAGGCAACGAGCAGTACTTC. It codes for CASSPGTGNEQYF.

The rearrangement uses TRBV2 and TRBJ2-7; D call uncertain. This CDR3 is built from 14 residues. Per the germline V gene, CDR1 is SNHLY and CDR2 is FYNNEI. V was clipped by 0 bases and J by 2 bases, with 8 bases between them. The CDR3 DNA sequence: TGTGCCAGCAGTGAAGCGTTGATTGCCTACGAGCAGTACTTC. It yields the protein CASSEALIAYEQYF.

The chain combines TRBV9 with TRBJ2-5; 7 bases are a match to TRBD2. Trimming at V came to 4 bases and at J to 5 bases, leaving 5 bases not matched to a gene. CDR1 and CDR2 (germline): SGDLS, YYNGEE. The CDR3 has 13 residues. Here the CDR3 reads CASSTLAAETQYF. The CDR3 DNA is TGTGCCAGCAGCACGCTAGCGGCGGAGACCCAGTACTTC.

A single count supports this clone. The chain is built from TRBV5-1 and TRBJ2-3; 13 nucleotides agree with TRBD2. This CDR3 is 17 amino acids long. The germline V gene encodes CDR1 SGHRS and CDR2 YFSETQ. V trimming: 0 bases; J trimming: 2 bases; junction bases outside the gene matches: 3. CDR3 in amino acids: CASSLELAGGFTDTQYF. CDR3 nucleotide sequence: TGCGCCAGCAGCTTGGAACTAGCGGGAGGGTTCACAGATACGCAGTATTTT.

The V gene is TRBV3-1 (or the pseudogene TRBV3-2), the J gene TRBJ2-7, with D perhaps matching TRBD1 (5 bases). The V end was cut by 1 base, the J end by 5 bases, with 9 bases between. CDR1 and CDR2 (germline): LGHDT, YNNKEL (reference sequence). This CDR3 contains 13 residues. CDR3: CASSQAGFDEQYF. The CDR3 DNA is TGTGCCAGCAGCCAAGCAGGGTTCGACGAGCAGTACTTC.